This TCR beta chain is from a study of human T cells and chemical hapten exposure. As to time point: patch test 1, 2 weeks after DPC sensitization. Sample treatment: therapeutic diphenylcyclopropenone sensitization with weekly scalp DPC. TCRdb processed the RACE reads anew with MiXCR; each CDR3 protein has one entry. The sample contains 380,000 or so distinct CDR3 sequences, more than 4.5% of which appear only once. This clonotype was picked up a small number of times. Germline CDR1 DFQATT, CDR2 SNEGSKA (reference sequence). The CDR3 is made up of 12 amino acids. Losses at the gene ends were 5 bases for V and 6 bases for J; bases not matched to a gene: 7.

The origin of this receptor is a woman aged 45-59 years with alopecia areata. Some clones in this sample may be carry-over from other donors' samples. Sequencing used whole blood, obtained in connection with sensitization to the hapten diphenylcyclopropenone (DPC). The genes are TRBV20-1 and TRBJ2-7; TRBD1 matches at 7 bases. CDR3 sequence (DNA): TGCAGTGCTGGGGGACAGTCGCCCGAGCAGTACTTC. Translated, it gives CSAGGQSPEQYF.